This T cell receptor (beta chain) stems from a study of cytomegalovirus exposure and HLA in healthy donors. Turning to this clone: As yet, its antigen is unknown.

The V gene end was trimmed by 6 bases and the J gene end by 5 bases; junction bases not matched to a gene: 8. Germline-derived CDR1 and CDR2 are KGHSH and LQKENI. This CDR3 has 14 amino acids. Primers included in the PCR were 60 Vbeta and 13 Jbeta primers. TCRdb's table, derived via immunoSEQ multiplex PCR, lists solely in-frame clones and lacks some. The data show about 130,000 clones, 80% seen once. Findings of the study overall: In vitro, three CMV-associated chains proved specific for CMV antigens. Immune exposure information available was restricted to CMV serostatus. Presence/absence comparisons presumed near-even sequencing depth among donors.

This TCR derives from a man in his forties in good health and CMV-seronegative. The chain uses TRBV18 and TRBJ1-1; 8 bases map to TRBD1. The source material was PBMCs. CDR3: CASSTSTGGTEAFF. The CDR3 nucleotides are TGTGCCAGCTCCACATCCACAGGGGGAACTGAAGCTTTCTTT.